These 31 T cell receptor beta chains share one sample of origin, sequenced in a study of cytomegalovirus exposure and HLA in healthy donors. This PCR relied on a set of 60 Vbeta primers and 13 Jbeta primers. Generated by immunoSEQ multiplex PCR, the TCRdb table keeps only in-frame clones and is missing some. The sample lists some 98,000 clones; around 80% were seen once. Input material: PBMCs. The receptors were gathered from a man aged 35-49 years in good health and CMV-seronegative.

V is TRBV2 and J is TRBJ1-1, with a weak D call TRBD1 (5 bases). V was cut by 1 base and J by 8 bases, with 11 bases left in between. CDR1 is SNHLY, CDR2 FYNNEI, per germline. There are 13 residues in the CDR3. The CDR3 region has the DNA TGTGCCAGCAGTGAAGTTTTTGGGGCAGAAGCTTTCTTT. Translated, it gives CASSEVFGAEAFF.

The chain links TRBV27 to TRBJ1-6, with 7 nucleotides matching TRBD1. The CDR3 spans 12 residues. CDR1 and CDR2 (germline): MNHEY, SMNVEV (reference sequence). V lost 8 bases and J lost 10; bases outside the gene matches: 5. As DNA, the CDR3 is TGTGCCAGCCGGACAGGACGATCACCCCTCCACTTT. Protein sequence: CASRTGRSPLHF.

The rearrangement joins TRBV28 to TRBJ1-2; 9 positions match TRBD1. CDR3 size: 15 residues. CDR1 and CDR2 (germline): MDHEN, SYDVKM. The J segment lost 8 bases and the V segment lost 2 bases, leaving 9 bases of the junction unmatched. The CDR3 DNA reads TGTGCCAGCAGTTTACAAGGGACAGGGTTATTCGGCTACACCTTC. Its protein is CASSLQGTGLFGYTF.

With respect to this clone: This CDR3 is also generated by other DNA sequences in the sample. The chain links TRBV18 to TRBJ2-7; 9 nucleotides align to TRBD1. Looked up from germline, CDR1 is KGHSH and CDR2 is LQKENI. This CDR3 comprises 14 residues. V was clipped by 3 bases and J by 6 bases; unmatched bases: 6. CDR3 bases: TGTGCCAGCTCACCCCGGGACAGGGTTGGCGAGCAGTACTTC. Translation: CASSPRDRVGEQYF.

This rearrangement joins TRBV9 to TRBJ2-1, with TRBD2 as a possible D gene (5 bases). Trimming shortened V by 0 bases and J by 4 bases, and 8 bases separated the two germline ends. Germline assignment: CDR1 SGDLS and CDR2 YYNGEE. CDR3 length: 14 amino acids. In nucleotides, the CDR3 is TGTGCCAGCAGCGTAGCAGCGGCTTACAATGAGCAGTTCTTC. This sequence encodes CASSVAAAYNEQFF.

V usage is TRBV19 and J usage is TRBJ1-5, with D hard to call. Germline CDR1 and CDR2: LNHDA and SQIVND (reference sequence). V lost 3 bases and J lost 0, with 9 bases in between. The CDR3 is 15 amino acids. The CDR3 DNA follows: TGTGCCAGTAGTATTCGTGACAATAGCAATCAGCCCCAGCATTTT. Encoded protein: CASSIRDNSNQPQHF.

The V gene is TRBV4-1, the J gene TRBJ1-2, with D unresolved. V was clipped by 2 bases and J by 3 bases, with 10 bases between them. This CDR3 has 14 amino acids. Germline assignment: CDR1 MGHRA and CDR2 YSYEKL. CDR3 nucleotide sequence: TGCGCCAGCAGCCAACCCCCGACTGACTATGGCTACACCTTC. Its protein is CASSQPPTDYGYTF.

V and J are TRBV19 and TRBJ1-1; 8 nucleotides line up with TRBD1. V trimming: 4 bases; J trimming: 1 base; junction bases outside the gene matches: 2. The germline V gene encodes CDR1 LNHDA and CDR2 SQIVND (reference sequence). The CDR3 spans 14 residues. The CDR3 coding sequence is TGTGCCAGTAGTAAGGGACAGGAGAACACTGAAGCTTTCTTT. This gives the protein CASSKGQENTEAFF. The full variable domain, its missing parts supplied by reference TRBV19 and TRBJ1-1, is DGGITQSPKYLFRKEGQNVTLSCEQNLNHDAMYWYRQDPGQGLRLIYYSQIVNDFQKGDIAEGYSVSREKKESFPLTVTSAQKNPTAFYLCASSKGQENTEAFFGQGTRLTVV.

The gene calls are TRBV4-1 and TRBJ1-1; possible D gene TRBD1, 6 bases. The CDR3 has 16 residues. The V end lost 1 base, the J end lost 6 bases, and 18 bases lay between the germline ends. Germline V CDR1 and CDR2: MGHRA, YSYEKL. CDR3 protein: CASSQGGTRTEAEAFF. As DNA, the CDR3 is TGCGCCAGCAGCCAAGGTGGGACTAGGACAGAGGCTGAAGCTTTCTTT.

DNA of the CDR3: TGTGCCAGCAGCGCCTTACAGGGGACTGAAGCTTTCTTT. Its protein product is CASSALQGTEAFF. This chain connects TRBV7-3 to TRBJ1-1, with 7 bases that match TRBD1. Germline V gene lookup returns CDR1 SGHTA and CDR2 FQGTGA. The CDR3 length is 13 residues. J lost 5 bases, V lost 5 bases, and 5 bases had no gene match.

The chain uses TRBV7-9 and TRBJ2-5; TRBD2 matches 7 bases. V was pared by 3 bases and J by 4 bases, with 8 bases of the junction left unmatched. CDR1 SEHNR and CDR2 FQNEAQ come from the germline V gene (reference sequence). This CDR3 is built from 15 residues. CDR3 nucleotide sequence: TGTGCCAGCAGCTTCCCCGGACTAGTCGGAGAGACCCAGTACTTC. It translates to CASSFPGLVGETQYF.

The J gene is TRBJ1-2, the V gene TRBV30; 8 nucleotides agree with TRBD1. Germline CDR1 reads GTSNPN; CDR2 reads SVGIG (reference sequence). This CDR3 is built from 14 residues. Trimming removed 3 bases from V and 4 bases from J; junction bases left unmatched: 7. In DNA form, the CDR3 reads TGTGCCTGGAGGGGCGTCGGACAGGGCTATGGCTACACCTTC. This gives the protein CAWRGVGQGYGYTF.

The gene calls are TRBV18 and TRBJ1-1; D may be TRBD1 (5 bases). Trimming took off 8 bases at V and 0 bases at J, with 10 bases between the two ends. The CDR3 consists of 13 residues. Germline V gene sequence: CDR1 KGHSH, CDR2 LQKENI. The CDR3 is CASRQDMNTEAFF. DNA of the CDR3: TGTGCCAGCCGCCAGGACATGAACACTGAAGCTTTCTTT.

The V gene is TRBV18, the J gene TRBJ2-3, with D maybe TRBD1 (6 bases). The CDR3 length is 17 residues. Trimming stripped 3 bases from V and 0 bases from J, with 16 bases between. Germline CDR1 is KGHSH and CDR2 is LQKENI. Written as DNA, the CDR3 is TGTGCCAGCTCACCCGAACGGACCAGGGGAAGCACAGATACGCAGTATTTT. This sequence encodes CASSPERTRGSTDTQYF.

This sequence joins TRBV28 and TRBJ2-5; no clear D gene. The V end lost 10 bases, the J end lost 11 bases, and 20 bases lay between the germline ends. Germline lookup yields CDR1 MDHEN and CDR2 SYDVKM. The CDR3 spans 12 residues. The CDR3 loop is CATIDALNEQYF. The DNA of the CDR3 is TGTGCCACCATTGATGCCCTGAATGAGCAGTACTTC.

The CDR3 is CASSPGLADNEQFF. CDR3 sequence (DNA): TGTGCCAGCTCACCGGGACTAGCGGACAATGAGCAGTTCTTC. The chain joins TRBV18 to TRBJ2-1, with 11 bases that match TRBD2. The CDR3 consists of 14 residues. The germline gives CDR1 KGHSH, CDR2 LQKENI. Unmatched junction bases numbered 0, after V lost 3 bases and J lost 5 bases.

The chain uses TRBV4-2 and TRBJ1-3; tentative D call: TRBD1 (6 bases). CDR1 and CDR2 (germline): LGHNA, YNFKEQ. This CDR3 region has 14 residues. Deletions cut 1 base from V and 4 bases from J, with 8 bases between. The CDR3 nucleotides read TGTGCCAGCAGCCAAGTGGGGGCCGGAAACACCATATATTTT. This translates into CASSQVGAGNTIYF.

The chain carries TRBV7-7 and TRBJ2-7; weak D call: TRBD1 (6 bases). V was clipped by 1 base and J by 2 bases, with 9 bases between them. CDR1 SSHAT and CDR2 FNYEAQ come from the germline V gene (reference sequence). The CDR3 consists of 14 residues. As DNA, the CDR3 is TGTGCCAGCAGCTTAGGGGGGCCTCCCTACGAGCAGTACTTC. This sequence encodes CASSLGGPPYEQYF.

The rearrangement links TRBV5-1 to TRBJ2-1; possibly TRBD1 for D (5 bases). Looked up from germline, CDR1 is SGHRS and CDR2 is YFSETQ. The V end lost 0 bases, the J end lost 1 base, and 8 bases lay between the germline ends. This CDR3 comprises 15 residues. The CDR3 sequence is CASSLGDRSYNEQFF. CDR3 DNA sequence: TGCGCCAGCAGCTTGGGAGACAGATCCTACAATGAGCAGTTCTTC.

The genes are TRBV20-1 and TRBJ1-1, with D unclear. The CDR3 has 11 amino acids. Germline V gene sequence: CDR1 DFQATT, CDR2 SNEGSKA (reference sequence). V was trimmed by 7 bases and J by 6 bases, leaving 12 bases between them. The CDR3: CSVRSNAEAFF. The CDR3 bases are TGCAGTGTTCGGAGTAACGCTGAAGCTTTCTTT.

J is TRBJ2-3 and V is TRBV9; 9 nucleotides align to TRBD2. The germline V gene has CDR1 SGDLS and CDR2 YYNGEE. The CDR3 sequence is 16 residues long. The V and J ends lost 0 bases and 2 bases, in that order; junction bases with no gene match: 4. The CDR3 DNA sequence: TGTGCCAGCAGCGTAGCGAGCGGGGGGACCACAGATACGCAGTATTTT. Amino acid sequence: CASSVASGGTTDTQYF. Combining the CDR3 with reference TRBV9 and TRBJ2-3 gives the whole variable domain DSGVTQTPKHLITATGQRVTLRCSPRSGDLSVYWYQQSLDQGLQFLIQYYNGEERAKGNILERFSAQQFPDLHSELNLSSLELGDSALYFCASSVASGGTTDTQYFGPGTRLTVL.

V gene TRBV5-4 combines with J gene TRBJ1-1; perhaps TRBD1 as D (6 bases). The V gene lost 1 base and the J gene lost 9 bases, with 16 bases spanning the gap. There are 14 residues in the CDR3. From germline, CDR1 is SGHNT and CDR2 YYREEE (reference sequence). Here the CDR3 reads CASSLNRATGKAFF. The CDR3 bases are TGTGCCAGCAGCTTGAACAGGGCGACCGGAAAAGCTTTCTTT.

The rearrangement uses TRBV11-3 and TRBJ1-1; 9 nucleotides match TRBD1. Germline trimming cut 0 bases from V and 1 base from J; bases unmatched to any gene: 0. The V gene's germline CDR1 is SGHNT and CDR2 YENEEA. The CDR3 spans 15 residues. In DNA form, the CDR3 reads TGTGCCAGCAGCTTAGAGACAGGGGGGAACACTGAAGCTTTCTTT. Protein sequence: CASSLETGGNTEAFF.

This clone was seen a handful of times. This chain uses TRBV13 with TRBJ2-1; 8 bases agree with TRBD1. CDR1 and CDR2 (germline): PRHDT, FYEKMQ (reference sequence). This CDR3 spans 14 amino acids. The junction had 6 bases not matched to a gene; V was cut back by 5 bases and J by 6 bases. The CDR3 nucleotides are TGTGCCAGCAGCCCGGACAGGGTGAGCAATGAGCAGTTCTTC. It translates to CASSPDRVSNEQFF.

The gene calls are TRBV6-6 and TRBJ1-2, with 10 bases fitting TRBD1. V shed 4 bases and J 4 bases; nucleotides not matched to a gene: 6. The germline V gene encodes CDR1 MNHNY and CDR2 SVGAGI (reference sequence). This CDR3 comprises 15 residues. The CDR3 spells CASSFSGQGSYGYTF. Written as DNA, the CDR3 is TGTGCCAGCAGTTTCTCGGGACAGGGGAGCTATGGCTACACCTTC.

J is TRBJ1-5 and V is TRBV28, with D possibly being TRBD1 (6 bases). Germline-derived CDR1 and CDR2 are MDHEN and SYDVKM. Trimming removed 5 bases from V and 0 bases from J, with 11 bases in between. This CDR3 spans 15 amino acids. DNA of the CDR3: TGTGCCAGCAGTCCGGACAGACTTAGCAATCAGCCCCAGCATTTT. Its translation is CASSPDRLSNQPQHF.

CDR3 amino acids: CASSRSTDTQYF. CDR3 DNA sequence: TGTGCCAGCAGTCGTAGCACAGATACGCAGTATTTT. V and J are TRBV6-5 and TRBJ2-3; D call uncertain. Germline CDR1 MNHEY, CDR2 SVGAGI. The CDR3 is 12 amino acids. V was trimmed by 5 bases and J by 0 bases, leaving 3 bases between them.

The CDR3 loop reads CASSSLRGSYTEAFF. CDR3 DNA sequence: TGTGCCAGCAGCTCACTTCGAGGGTCTTACACTGAAGCTTTCTTT. V is TRBV11-1 and J is TRBJ1-1; D call uncertain. This CDR3 has 15 residues. V was clipped by 4 bases and J by 3 bases, with 15 bases between them. The germline gives CDR1 SGHAT, CDR2 FQDESV (reference sequence). Together with reference TRBV11-1 and TRBJ1-1, the CDR3 gives the full variable domain: EAEVAQSPRYKITEKSQAVAFWCDPISGHATLYWYRQILGQGPELLVQFQDESVVDDSQLPKDRFSAERLKGVDSTLKIQPAELGDSAMYLCASSSLRGSYTEAFFGQGTRLTVV.

The chain employs TRBV9 and TRBJ2-5; 11 bases are shared with TRBD2. There are 19 residues in the CDR3. J gave up 2 bases and V 0 bases, and 12 bases lay outside the gene matches. Looked up from germline, CDR1 is SGDLS and CDR2 is YYNGEE. This CDR3 is CASSVGFSGLAGAQETQYF. CDR3 DNA: TGTGCCAGCAGCGTAGGATTTTCCGGACTAGCGGGTGCACAAGAGACCCAGTACTTC.

This clone has only a few counts. This rearrangement joins TRBV6-6 to TRBJ1-5; 9 bases agree with TRBD1. CDR1 is MNHNY, CDR2 SVGAGI, per germline (reference sequence). Germline trimming cut 6 bases from V and 6 bases from J; bases unmatched to any gene: 6. CDR3 length: 14 residues. The CDR3 DNA sequence: TGTGCCAGCAGGGGACAGGGATCAGGTCAGCCCCAGCATTTT. Translation: CASRGQGSGQPQHF.

This chain uses TRBV2 with TRBJ1-1, with TRBD1 as a possible D gene (5 bases). Germline values: CDR1 SNHLY, CDR2 FYNNEI. The CDR3 extends over 14 amino acids. V gave up 0 bases and J gave up 5 bases, with 10 bases separating them. The CDR3 here is CASSEALGGTEAFF. The CDR3 nucleotides read TGTGCCAGCAGTGAAGCGCTGGGGGGGACTGAAGCTTTCTTT.